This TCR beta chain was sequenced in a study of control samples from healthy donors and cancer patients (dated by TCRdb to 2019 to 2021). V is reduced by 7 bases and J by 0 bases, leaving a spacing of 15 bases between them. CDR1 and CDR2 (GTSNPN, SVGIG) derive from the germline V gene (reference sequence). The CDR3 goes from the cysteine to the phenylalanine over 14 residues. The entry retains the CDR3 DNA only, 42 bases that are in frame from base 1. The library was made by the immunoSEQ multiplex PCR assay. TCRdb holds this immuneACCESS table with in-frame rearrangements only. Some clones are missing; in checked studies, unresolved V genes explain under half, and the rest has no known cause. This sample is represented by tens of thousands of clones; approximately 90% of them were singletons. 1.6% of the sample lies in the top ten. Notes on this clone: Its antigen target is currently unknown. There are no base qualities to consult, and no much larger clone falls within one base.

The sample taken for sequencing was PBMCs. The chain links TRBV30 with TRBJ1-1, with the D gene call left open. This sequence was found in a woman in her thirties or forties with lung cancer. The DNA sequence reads TGTGCCTTATGGTCCAAGAAGATGAACACTGAAGCTTTCTTT. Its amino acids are CALWSKKMNTEAFF.